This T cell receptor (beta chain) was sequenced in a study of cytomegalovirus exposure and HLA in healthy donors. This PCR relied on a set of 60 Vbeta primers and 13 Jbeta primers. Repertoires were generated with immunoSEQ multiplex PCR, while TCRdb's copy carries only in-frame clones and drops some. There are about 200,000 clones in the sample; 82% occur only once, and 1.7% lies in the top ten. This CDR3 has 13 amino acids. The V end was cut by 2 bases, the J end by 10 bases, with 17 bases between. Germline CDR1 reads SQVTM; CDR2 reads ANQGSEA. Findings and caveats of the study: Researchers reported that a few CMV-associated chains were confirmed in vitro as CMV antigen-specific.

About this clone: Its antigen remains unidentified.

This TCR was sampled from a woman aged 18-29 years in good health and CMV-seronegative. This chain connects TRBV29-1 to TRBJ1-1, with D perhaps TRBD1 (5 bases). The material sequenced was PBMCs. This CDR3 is CSVELLQGAGAFF. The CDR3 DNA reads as TGCAGCGTTGAACTACTGCAGGGAGCGGGAGCTTTCTTT.